This is a list of T cell receptor beta chains from one sample in a study of spatial heterogeneity in lung cancer. From the 5' RACE reads, TCRdb called clonotypes with MiXCR, one entry per CDR3 protein. Here the sample spans tens of thousands of distinct CDR3 sequences, 19% being singletons. Sample: PBMCs, taken at follow-up. All receptors derive from a male donor with early-stage non-small cell lung cancer. Each CDR3 is given with its conserved first and last residue. A D gene is named only where the DNA matches it firmly. A row's size may be missing; if present it is once, few, many or a size class.

>NA|few|TRBV29-1|TRBJ1-1
TGCAGCGTGAAGACAGCTCTGAAAGCTTTCTTT
CSVKTALKAFF
>TRBD1|few|TRBV7-8|TRBJ1-5
TGTGCCAGCAGCTTGGGACAGGGATATACTCAGCCCCAGCATTTT
CASSLGQGYTQPQHF
>NA|few|TRBV7-2|TRBJ2-1
TGTGCCAGCAGCGTCCTCGGGGGTTCCTACAATGAGCAGTTCTTC
CASSVLGGSYNEQFF
>NA|many|TRBV18|TRBJ1-5
TGTGCCAGCTCACCTGGGAACAGCAATCAGCCCCAGCATTTT
CASSPGNSNQPQHF
>NA|NA|TRBV30|TRBJ1-1
TGTGCCTGGAATAGGGCCACTGAAGCTTTCTTT
CAWNRATEAFF
>NA|many|TRBV2|TRBJ1-4
TGTGCCAGCTGTTGGCAGAGAAATGAAAAACTGTTTTTT
CASCWQRNEKLFF
>NA|NA|TRBV18|TRBJ2-3
TGTGCCAGCTCACCAGGGCAGACGAACACAGATACGCAGTATTTT
CASSPGQTNTDTQYF
>TRBD2|few|TRBV7-2|TRBJ2-1
TGTGCCAGCAGCTTCACTAGCGGGAGTATAAATGAGCAGTTCTTC
CASSFTSGSINEQFF
>NA|NA|TRBV7-2|TRBJ2-2
TGTGCCAGCAGCTTAAATAGTATCGGGGGAACCGGGGAGCTGTTTTTT
CASSLNSIGGTGELFF
>TRBD1|few|TRBV20-1|TRBJ2-3
TGCAGTGCTGACAGGGAAGATACGCAGTATTTT
CSADREDTQYF
>NA|NA|TRBV18|TRBJ1-3
TGTGCCAGCTCCCCTGGGACGGCCTCTGGAAACACCATATATTTT
CASSPGTASGNTIYF
>TRBD1|NA|TRBV19|TRBJ2-7
TGTGCCAGTAGTATTAGGACAGGAGCCTACGAGCAGTACTTC
CASSIRTGAYEQYF
>TRBD2|NA|TRBV7-7|TRBJ2-1
TGTGCCAGCAGCTTTGAGTTAGCCGGGGGGGAGCAGTTCTTC
CASSFELAGGEQFF
>NA|NA|TRBV2|TRBJ2-3
TGTGCCAGCAGTGATCTGGGAATTGGCACAGATACGCAGTATTTT
CASSDLGIGTDTQYF
>TRBD2|few|TRBV11-2|TRBJ2-7
TGTGCCAGCAGCCGTCAGGCGGGAGGGCCCAACGAGCAGTACTTC
CASSRQAGGPNEQYF
>TRBD1|NA|TRBV7-8|TRBJ1-5
TGTGCCAGCAGCGAAGAGGGGGCTCGTCAGCCCCAGCATTTT
CASSEEGARQPQHF
>NA|few|TRBV6-6|TRBJ1-2
TGTGCCAGCAGTTACACCCCATTTGTGGGCCAGACTAACTATGGCTACACCTTC
CASSYTPFVGQTNYGYTF
>NA|NA|TRBV4-3|TRBJ2-1
TGCGCCAGCAGCTTTGGAGGGGGGGCGAACAATGAGCAGTTCTTC
CASSFGGGANNEQFF
>NA|many|TRBV3-1|TRBJ1-1
TGTGCCAGCAGCCCACCGGGAGACATGAACACTGAAGCTTTCTTT
CASSPPGDMNTEAFF
>TRBD1|NA|TRBV7-2|TRBJ2-2
TGTGCCAGCAGCTTTCCTGGGACAGGGATCTATACCGGGGAGCTGTTTTTT
CASSFPGTGIYTGELFF
>NA|NA|TRBV27|TRBJ2-1
TGTGCCAGCAGTTTGAGGCCAGGGAGCTCCTACAATGAGCAGTTCTTC
CASSLRPGSSYNEQFF
>NA|few|TRBV5-1|TRBJ2-4
TGCGCCAGCAGCTTGGGGCCAGAAAAAAACATTCAGTACTTC
CASSLGPEKNIQYF
>NA|NA|TRBV3-1|TRBJ1-1
TGTGCCAGCAGAGATGCGGGGAACACTGAAGCTTTCTTT
CASRDAGNTEAFF
>TRBD1|many|TRBV6-5|TRBJ2-2
TGTGCCACTCGGACAGGGGGCACCGGGGAGCTGTTTTTT
CATRTGGTGELFF
>NA|NA|TRBV5-6|TRBJ1-1
TGTGCCAGCAGCTTGATTCAGGTCGACATGAACACTGAAGCTTTCTTT
CASSLIQVDMNTEAFF
>TRBD1|many|TRBV24-1|TRBJ2-7
TGTGCCACCAGTGATACAAGACAGGGGTCTTACGAGCAGTACTTC
CATSDTRQGSYEQYF
>NA|few|TRBV10-3|TRBJ1-5
TGTGCCATCAGTCCACGGGGGGGTAATCAGCCCCAGCATTTT
CAISPRGGNQPQHF
>NA|NA|TRBV14|TRBJ1-1
TGTGCCAGCAGCCAAGCCACATTCGAGAGGTGTGCCCGGATCTTT
CASSQATFERCARIF
>NA|NA|TRBV29-1|TRBJ2-7
TGCAGCGTTGAAGATGCCGGGAGCTCCTACGAGCAGTACTTC
CSVEDAGSSYEQYF
>TRBD2|NA|TRBV4-1|TRBJ2-7
TGCGCCAGCAGCCAAGAGGGAGGGCGGGTACGCTACGAGCAGTACTTC
CASSQEGGRVRYEQYF
>TRBD2|NA|TRBV20-1|TRBJ2-4
TGCAGTGCTAGGGTGCTAGCGGCCCAGCGGGTCAAAAACATTCAGTACTTC
CSARVLAAQRVKNIQYF
>TRBD2|NA|TRBV12-3/TRBV12-4|TRBJ2-1
TGTGCCAGCAGACTAGCGCACCCGAGCTCCTACAATGAGCAGTTCTTC
CASRLAHPSSYNEQFF
>TRBD1|NA|TRBV6-5|TRBJ2-2
TGTGCCAGCGGACGGGACAGGGGTTTTAACGGGGAGCTGTTTTTT
CASGRDRGFNGELFF
>NA|NA|TRBV29-1|TRBJ2-5
TGCAGCGTTGAAGTACTCTGGGGCACGGAGACCCAGTACTTC
CSVEVLWGTETQYF
>TRBD2|many|TRBV9|TRBJ2-3
TGTGCCAGCGCGGCTAGCGGGAGTAGAGATACGCAGTATTTT
CASAASGSRDTQYF
>NA|few|TRBV20-1|TRBJ2-3
TGCAGTGCTCCTGCTGGGGCCGAAGGACCAAGCACAGATACGCAGTATTTT
CSAPAGAEGPSTDTQYF
>NA|once|TRBV6-5|TRBJ2-1
TGTGCCAGCACAATAAGTGGACAGCTCGGCAATGAGCAGTTCTTC
CASTISGQLGNEQFF
>TRBD2|few|TRBV6-2/TRBV6-3|TRBJ2-3
TGTGCCAGCAGTTACAGCGGGGGGGCGGATACGCAGTATTTT
CASSYSGGADTQYF
>NA|NA|TRBV12-3/TRBV12-4|TRBJ1-1
TGTGCCAGCAGTCATTCCTGGACAGCCCGGAGCACTGAAGCTTTCTTT
CASSHSWTARSTEAFF
>NA|many|TRBV11-2|TRBJ2-1
TGTGCCAGCAGGCCGACCCGCCTCCTTTGGAATGAGCAGTTCTTC
CASRPTRLLWNEQFF
>TRBD2|few|TRBV27|TRBJ2-7
TGTGCCAGCAGTTCGACAACCCGCCGGGGTAGCGGGGGACTCTACGAGCAGTACTTC
CASSSTTRRGSGGLYEQYF
>NA|NA|TRBV10-3|TRBJ2-2
TGTGCCATCAGTGAGTCGTTCGGAGCCCGAACCGGGGAGCTGTTTTTT
CAISESFGARTGELFF
>NA|NA|TRBV7-9|TRBJ1-1
TGTGCCAGCAGCCCAGACACGAACACTGAAGCTTTCTTT
CASSPDTNTEAFF
>TRBD1|NA|TRBV7-2|TRBJ1-2
TGTGCCAGCAGCCAAAGGACAGGATATGGCTACACCTTC
CASSQRTGYGYTF
>TRBD1|NA|TRBV28|TRBJ1-2
TGTGCCAGCAGTTTAAGACAGGGTGGCTACTATGGCTACACCTTC
CASSLRQGGYYGYTF
>NA|few|TRBV5-1|TRBJ2-3
TGCGCCAGCAGCTTGACCGCCACAGATACGCAGTATTTT
CASSLTATDTQYF
>TRBD2|NA|TRBV11-3|TRBJ2-1
TGTGCCAGCAGCCCACGACTAGCGGGAGACTCTGAGCAGTTCTTC
CASSPRLAGDSEQFF
>NA|few|TRBV7-9|TRBJ1-6
TGTGCCAGCAGCGGAGCTGGAGGAAGTGGGGATAGGTCACCCCTCCACTTT
CASSGAGGSGDRSPLHF
>NA|few|TRBV7-2|TRBJ2-1
TGTGCCAGCAGCTTAGACGCCGGCTCCTACAATGAGCAGTTCTTC
CASSLDAGSYNEQFF
>NA|once|TRBV27|TRBJ2-7
TGTGCCAGCGGACGCTACGAGCAGTACTTC
CASGRYEQYF
>NA|NA|TRBV4-1|TRBJ2-5
TGCGCCAGCAGCTGGGACGGACAAGCCCAGTACTTC
CASSWDGQAQYF